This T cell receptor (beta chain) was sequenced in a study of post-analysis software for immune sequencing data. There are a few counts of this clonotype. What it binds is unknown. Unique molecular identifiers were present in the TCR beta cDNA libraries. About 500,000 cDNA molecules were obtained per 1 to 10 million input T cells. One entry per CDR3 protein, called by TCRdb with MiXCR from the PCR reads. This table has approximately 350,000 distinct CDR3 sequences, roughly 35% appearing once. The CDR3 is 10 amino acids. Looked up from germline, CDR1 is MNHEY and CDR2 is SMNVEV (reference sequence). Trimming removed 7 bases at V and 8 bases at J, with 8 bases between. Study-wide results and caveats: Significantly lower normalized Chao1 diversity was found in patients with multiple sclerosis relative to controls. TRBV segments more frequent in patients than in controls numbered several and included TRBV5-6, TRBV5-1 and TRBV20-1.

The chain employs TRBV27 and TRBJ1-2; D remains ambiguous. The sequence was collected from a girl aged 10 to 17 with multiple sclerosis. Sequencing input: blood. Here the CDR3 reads CASIGVGYTF. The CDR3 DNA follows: TGTGCCAGCATCGGGGTAGGCTACACCTTC.